What follows are 10 T cell receptor beta chains derived from one specimen sequenced in a study of T cell responses to AZD1222 COVID-19 vaccine. The protocol was immunoSEQ multiplex PCR, while the TCRdb copy is restricted to in-frame clones and leaves out a portion. This table holds 120,000 or so clones, approximately 87% found once. The sample here was peripheral blood, taken on day 0 of AZD1222 vaccination. The receptors originated from an adult in good health.

The rearrangement joins TRBV29-1 to TRBJ1-2; D remains ambiguous. V lost 1 base, J lost 9 bases, and 12 bases lay in between. The CDR3 runs to 12 residues. CDR1 and CDR2 from the germline V gene are SQVTM and ANQGSEA. The CDR3 loop is CSVEVGSGRYTF. The CDR3 DNA reads as TGCAGCGTTGAAGTGGGAAGTGGTCGCTACACCTTC.

The chain employs TRBV5-6 and TRBJ1-2; no firm D call. CDR1 and CDR2 from the germline V gene are SGHDT and YYEEEE. V was pared by 1 base and J by 6 bases, with 4 bases between. CDR3 length equals 11 residues. CDR3 in amino acids: CASSLRHGYTF. The DNA for the CDR3 is TGTGCCAGCAGCTTGCGCCATGGCTACACCTTC.

This chain uses TRBV2 with TRBJ2-7; D is perhaps TRBD2 (5 bases). Germline V gene lookup returns CDR1 SNHLY and CDR2 FYNNEI. The CDR3 is 12 residues long. With 4 bases removed from V and 6 bases from J, the gap between germline ends came to 10 bases. DNA of the CDR3: TGTGCCAGCAGTGCATCCGGGGTCGAGCAGTACTTC. It specifies CASSASGVEQYF. Based on the CDR3 plus reference TRBV2 and TRBJ2-7, the full variable domain is EPEVTQTPSHQVTQMGQEVILRCVPISNHLYFYWYRQILGQKVEFLVSFYNNEISEKSEIFDDQFSVERPDGSNFTLKIRSTKLEDSAMYFCASSASGVEQYFGPGTRLTVT.

About this clone itself: In the same sample, other DNA sequences code for this CDR3. This sequence joins TRBV19 and TRBJ2-7; D gene uncertain. This CDR3 region has 11 residues. In germline, CDR1 is LNHDA, CDR2 SQIVND (reference sequence). V gave up 3 bases and J gave up 6 bases, with 6 bases separating them. CDR3 amino acids: CASSIGGEQYF. The CDR3, as DNA: TGTGCCAGTAGTATCGGTGGCGAGCAGTACTTC.

The rearrangement links TRBV14 to TRBJ1-3, with 8 positions matching TRBD1. The CDR3 runs to 18 residues. V lost 4 bases and J lost 0; bases outside the gene matches: 11. CDR1 is SGHDN, CDR2 FVKESK, per germline. DNA for the CDR3: TGTGCCAGCAGCCGTGGAGGACAGGGTTTGGGCTCTGGAAACACCATATATTTT. Its translation: CASSRGGQGLGSGNTIYF.

The chain is built from TRBV20-1 and TRBJ1-2, with D unclear. The CDR3 length is 12 residues. The germline V gene has CDR1 DFQATT and CDR2 SNEGSKA (reference sequence). Trimming pared 3 bases from V and 0 bases from J, leaving 5 bases between. For the CDR3, the DNA is TGCAGTGCTAGTGACACTAACTATGGCTACACCTTC. Amino acid sequence: CSASDTNYGYTF.

The chain carries TRBV5-1 and TRBJ2-5, with 12 bases fitting TRBD2. This CDR3 is 15 amino acids long. CDR1 SGHRS and CDR2 YFSETQ come from the germline V gene. Trimming took 2 bases from V and 4 from J; bases not matched to a gene: 3. In DNA form, the CDR3 reads TGCGCCAGCAGCTTTGGACTAGCGGGATCAGAGACCCAGTACTTC. This encodes CASSFGLAGSETQYF.

V gene TRBV28 combines with J gene TRBJ2-7; no clear D. The CDR3 totals 13 residues. Germline assignment: CDR1 MDHEN and CDR2 SYDVKM. The V end was cut by 7 bases, the J end by 4 bases, with 14 bases between. This CDR3 is CASNRLLGYEQYF. The CDR3 DNA follows: TGTGCCAGCAATCGGTTGCTAGGGTACGAGCAGTACTTC.

In regard to this clone: Sequence at one end of the junction differs from germline and may be a read error. V is TRBV13 and J is TRBJ2-7; 7 nucleotides match TRBD1. Per the germline V gene, CDR1 is PRHDT and CDR2 is FYEKMQ (reference sequence). CDR3 length equals 13 residues. The CDR3 sequence: CASSGGRDSRTHF. The CDR3 coding sequence is TGTGCCAGCAGCGGGGGACGGGACAGCCGAACTCATTTC. Supplemented by reference TRBV13 and TRBJ2-7, the full variable domain reads AAGVIQSPRHLIKEKRETATLKCYPIPRHDTVYWYQQGPGQDPQFLISFYEKMQSDKGSIPDRFSAQQFSDYHSELNMSSLELGDSALYFCASSGGRDSRTHFGPGTRLTVT.

The chain's CDR3 is CASSLAQNPGDTQYF. The CDR3 region has the DNA TGTGCCAGCAGTTTGGCGCAGAATCCTGGGGATACGCAGTATTTT. The chain joins TRBV27 to TRBJ2-3; D unclear. CDR1 is MNHEY, CDR2 SMNVEV, per germline (reference sequence). This CDR3 has 15 residues. Trimming took 3 bases from V and 6 from J, leaving 16 bases between them.